Sequencing of this T cell receptor (beta chain) was carried out in a study of spatial heterogeneity in lung cancer. Looking at the study overall: PBMC samples from follow-up, when available, were sequenced at a median of approximately 24 months post-resection. Whole-study results and caveats: Compared with follow-up, resection was when ubiquitous expanded tumor TCRs appeared in blood more.

V gave up 2 bases and J gave up 5 bases, with 12 bases separating them. Germline CDR1 and CDR2: MNHEY and SVGAGI. CDR3 length: 14 residues. This clonotype was detected a few times. The antigen is undetermined. Time point: blood at routine non-recurrence follow-up after resection. No cell sorting; template was whole RNA from tumor, lung tissue or PBMC. The study tagged each TCR cDNA molecule with a unique molecular identifier. TCRdb re-analysed the 5' RACE reads in MiXCR, keeping a single row per CDR3 protein. The sample lists about 94,000 distinct CDR3 sequences, less than 20% occurring once. This chain uses TRBV6-5 with TRBJ1-1, with D unclear. Sequenced material: PBMCs, taken at follow-up. The source of this sequence is a male donor with early-stage non-small cell lung cancer. The CDR3 reads CASSYGTPGTEAFF. Written as DNA, the CDR3 is TGTGCCAGCAGTTACGGAACCCCGGGTACTGAAGCTTTCTTT.